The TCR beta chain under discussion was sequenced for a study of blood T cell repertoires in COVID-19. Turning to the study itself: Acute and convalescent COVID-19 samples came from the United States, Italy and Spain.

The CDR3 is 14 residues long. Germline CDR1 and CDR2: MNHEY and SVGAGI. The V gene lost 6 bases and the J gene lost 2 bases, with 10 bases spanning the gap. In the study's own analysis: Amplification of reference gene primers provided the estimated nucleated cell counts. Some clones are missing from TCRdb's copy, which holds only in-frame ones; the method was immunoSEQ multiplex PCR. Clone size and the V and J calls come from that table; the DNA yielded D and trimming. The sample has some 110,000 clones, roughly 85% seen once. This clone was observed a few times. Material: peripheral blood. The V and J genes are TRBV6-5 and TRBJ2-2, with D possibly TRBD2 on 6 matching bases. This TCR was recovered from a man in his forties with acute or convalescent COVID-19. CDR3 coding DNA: TGTGCCAGCAGGATCGGGACTAACACCGGGGAGCTGTTTTTT. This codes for CASRIGTNTGELFF.